This T cell receptor beta chain was documented in a study of cytomegalovirus exposure and HLA in healthy donors (dated 2017 in TCRdb). In terms of the full investigation: An earlier analysis of 550 to 700 of the donors reported roughly 270 Gb of sequence data and 120 million or so unique TCR beta sequences from 150 million to 200 million T cells. The study profiled the T cell repertoires of 500 to 800 subjects by immunosequencing and related them to cytomegalovirus serostatus. Among under 450 genotyped donors of the cohort, an average of 235,054 unique TCR beta nucleotide sequences were sequenced per donor, roughly 20% of them non-productive. In an earlier analysis of 500 to 650 of the donors, high-throughput TCR beta sequencing was used to judge whether each TCR beta V gene segment behaved as functional or pseudogenic. The later analysis used no new phenotypic data to find candidate immune exposures, relying instead on TCR beta sequences and their occurrence across donors. The number of typed donors differed by locus: about 629-640 for A, B, C, DRB1 and DQB1; approximately 520 for DQA1; roughly 600 for DPA1; and 400 to 480 for DPB1. The study aimed to test whether signatures of past pathogen exposure could be identified by cataloging public T cell receptors. Donor age, sex, ethnicity and CMV serostatus were collected together with the repertoire data. Besides the first cohort of hundreds of subjects, a separate validation cohort made up of roughly 120 different subjects was used. All discovery cohort repertoires had been generated using a single sequencing platform. Of the roughly 430 genotyped donors, around 81% fell in the genetic ancestry cluster associated with self-reported Caucasian donors. HLA typing included class I and class II loci at four-digit resolution. Genome-wide SNP genotypes for about 55% of the 666 donors were used in a later genetic analysis, which treated that subset as a discovery cohort. Because of strong linkage in the cohort, roughly five DR-DQ haplotypes were treated as single units for association and clustering. To study patterns of TCR occurrence, a later analysis re-analyzed previously published TCR beta repertoires from just over 650 donors and added high-resolution HLA genotyping. An early release that covered 640 HLA-typed donors contained approximately 300 gigabases of sequencing data and tens of millions of unique TCR sequences. The study combined high-throughput TCR immunosequencing, statistical association of individual TCRs with disease status, and machine learning to predict cytomegalovirus infection status. The full study reports these points: A further reported finding was that TCR beta sequences accurately predicted the HLA-A and HLA-B alleles for most subjects in the first cohort. In a later analysis, the rate of TCR association differed among HLA loci, with DRB1 alleles having the most associated TCRs and HLA-C alleles having the fewest. Correlated functional status among segregating V segments might reflect linkage disequilibrium, but an unknown experimental factor could not be ruled out. In an earlier analysis of around 500 of the donors, most TCR beta V segments appeared in productive rearrangements about 87% or about 30% of the time, broadly matching IMGT annotations. Because HLA typing was unavailable for some donors at each locus, only the typed subset was used in association tests. The cohort was sequenced for TCR beta chains only, and without alpha or paired-chain data the features that could be detected were limited. The authors suggested that the approach could potentially be extended to other disease states and immunological phenotypes. Most TCR sequences were seen in very few donors, while some public TCRs were found in many individuals. Because counts were too low, roughly 16 rarely observed V segments, including chromosome 9 orphons, were left out of the earlier analysis of a few hundred of the donors. Roughly uniform sequencing depth across donors was assumed in presence/absence analyses, although this assumption may not hold. A cluster of highly shared sequence variants was judged likely to represent a technical artifact of the sequencing pipeline. Some IMGT-functional V segments, including TRBV6-2 and TRBV6-3, could not be told apart with the 87-base-pair reads, so those segments were excluded. According to a later analysis, parvovirus B19, influenza, CMV and Epstein-Barr virus appeared linked to several top co-occurrence clusters. In a later genetic analysis, a missense DCLRE1C variant was associated with V-gene and J-gene trimming of TCR beta chains, and the association was replicated in an independent cohort. Compared with the approximately 700-donor mean, donors in an Asian-associated ancestry cluster had fewer N-insertions in productive TCRs, according to a later genetic analysis. A few of the identified cytomegalovirus-associated TCR beta chains were confirmed in vitro to be specific for cytomegalovirus antigens. Specific HLA alleles were associated with roughly 17,000 TCR beta sequences at a false discovery rate of 0.05 in a later analysis. A later analysis found that HLA-associated TCR beta chains were more clonally expanded and had lower generation probabilities than equally common non-associated chains. In the study, 150 to 200 TCR beta chains were listed as associated with cytomegalovirus. According to a later analysis, most CMV-associated TCR beta chains appeared to be HLA-restricted, and the HLA associations seemed to be driven largely by CMV exposure. For the cohort, immune exposure information was limited to CMV serostatus. Assigning TCR associations to individual alleles was difficult when HLA alleles, especially DR and DQ, strongly co-occurred. In both the original and validation cohorts, the classifier was reported to diagnose cytomegalovirus status with high specificity and sensitivity.

Receptor libraries were prepared by the immunoSEQ multiplex PCR assay. The multiplex PCR relied on a mix of 60 forward primers for TCR Vbeta segments and 13 reverse primers for TCR Jbeta segments. The CDR3 region of rearranged TCR beta genes was amplified from genomic DNA with a multiplex PCR assay. Amplified TCR beta libraries were sequenced as 87-base-pair reads on the Illumina HiSeq System. Per the source publication's procedure: A later analysis counted 65 million to 90 million unique TCR beta chains across the 500 to 850 repertoires, and some 11 million of these chains were shared by at least two donors. To remove PCR and sequencing errors, raw reads were error-corrected and collapsed into unique sequences using a nearest-neighbor algorithm that merged closely related sequences. To assign V, D and J gene segments, CDR3 sequences were aligned to IMGT reference sequences. For a sequence to be retained, a match of at least six nucleotides was required to both a V gene segment and a J gene segment. Rearrangements were classified as productive when the CDR3 lacked stop codons and remained in frame with V and J, and all other rearrangements were classified as non-productive. CDR3 was defined by IMGT convention, running from the second conserved V-encoded cysteine to the conserved J-encoded phenylalanine. The earlier analysis of 587 of the donors excluded sequences that lacked an unambiguous match to a single V gene segment. An earlier analysis of some 500 of the donors classified V segments as functional when productive rearrangements were above 56.7% and as segregating when the standard deviation between donors was above 5%. A statistical classification framework was developed to diagnose cytomegalovirus status using the catalog of TCR beta chain sequences. V and J gene assignment, in a later analysis, came from comparing TCR nucleotide sequences with IMGT/GENE-DB human TR gene sequences. A later analysis assigned CDR3 sequences and most-parsimonious VDJ recombination scenarios with the TCRdist pipeline. In a later analysis, each TCR beta chain was defined by its CDR3 amino acid sequence together with its V-gene family, and reads lacking a unique V-gene family were excluded. To address suspected cross-contamination and a sequencing artifact, a later analysis removed 450 to 700 highly shared, low-generation-probability nucleotide sequences. In a later analysis, a clonal expansion index for each public chain was calculated from normalized within-repertoire ranks of inferred template counts. Generation probabilities in a later analysis came from a VDJ recombination model fitted to out-of-frame rearrangements, and those results were checked against IGoR. In a later analysis, hypergeometric tests were used to score TCR-TCR, TCR-HLA and TCR-CMV co-occurrence, with a repertoire-size bias correction applied to TCR pairs. False discovery rates were estimated in a later analysis by permuting HLA or CMV assignments 20 times. A later analysis grouped co-occurring TCRs with DBSCAN, adding TCRdist sequence similarity when clustering within HLA-allele-positive subsets. For co-occurrence clustering, repertoires with fewer than 30,000 or more than 120,000 public chains were excluded, along with five repertoires with anomalous nucleotide sharing. This is the immuneACCESS table as TCRdb keeps it, with only in-frame sequences that have V and J called. A part of the clones is gone; compared with another copy, unresolved V genes explain less than half, and the rest is unexplained. The V and J calls and the clone size are those of that table, but D and trimming were determined from the DNA. In all, the sample holds 160,000 or so clones, and 76% of those were seen once. The ten largest account for about 1.3% of the sample.

Concerning this clone itself: The antigen it recognizes is unknown. Base qualities are not provided; no much larger clone lies one nucleotide away.

The cysteine opens and the phenylalanine closes a CDR3 of 14 amino acids. Only the CDR3 part of the read is kept: 42 bases, read in frame from the first base. Reading the germline V gene (reference sequence) gives CDR1 LNHDA and CDR2 SQIVND. V trim: 5 bases; J trim: 5 bases; unmatched bases: 5. The cohort was made up of roughly 670 healthy bone marrow donors. At the time of sampling, every cohort member was nominally healthy, though immune exposures that went unrecorded were likely present. The donor was CMV seronegative and was included in the group of a few hundred seronegative cohort members. Every donor gave a peripheral blood sample, and the peripheral blood mononuclear cells from that sample were used for TCR beta sequencing. Genomic DNA extraction from the blood cell samples was performed with the Qiagen DNeasy Blood Extraction Kit.

The sequencing sample was made of PBMCs. The chain is assembled from TRBV19 and TRBJ2-5; 10 bases in the junction line up with TRBD2. The TCR comes from a man aged 60 to 69 in good health and CMV-seronegative. The nucleotide sequence is TGTGCCAGTAGTCTAACTAGCGGGGCGGAGACCCAGTACTTC. It encodes CASSLTSGAETQYF.